This TCR beta chain emerged from a study of T cells expressing NK-cell markers. TCRdb derives one entry per CDR3 protein from the 5' RACE reads, leaving out DNA. Listed are 5,100 or so distinct CDR3 sequences; 12% to 15% falls within the top ten. Per the germline V gene, CDR1 is DFQATT and CDR2 is SNEGSKA (reference sequence). This CDR3 region has 12 residues. The origin of this receptor is a man younger than 35 in good health. The chain has TRBV20-1 and TRBJ1-2; the D call from TCRdb, TRBD1, cannot be confirmed without DNA. The material sequenced was blood T cells: a sorted CD56 or NKG2C T cell subset, CD4+ or CD8+ T cells, or bulk PBMC T cells (not recorded which). CDR3 sequence reads: CSGDRTNYGYTF.